The rows below give T cell receptor beta chains drawn from one sample of a study of T cells in Graves' hyperthyroidism and ophthalmopathy. From the multiplex PCR reads, TCRdb called clonotypes with MiXCR, one entry per CDR3 protein. The table records approximately 600,000 distinct CDR3 sequences, around 21% of them present only once. Sequencing was done on a sample of blood. The receptor source for this set is a young man with Graves' ophthalmopathy. The CDR3 runs from the conserved cysteine through the conserved F or W. The order of the fields is V gene, clone size, J gene, D gene, CDR3 protein, CDR3 DNA. A D gene is named only where the DNA matches it firmly. A row's size may be missing; if present it is once, few, many or a size class.

TRBV6-5	few	TRBJ2-7	.	CASRYSRREIYEQYF	TGTGCCAGCAGGTACTCCCGTCGTGAGATTTACGAGCAGTACTTC
TRBV18	many	TRBJ1-5	.	CASSLADSNQPQHF	TGTGCCAGCTCACTAGCGGACAGCAATCAGCCCCAGCATTTT
TRBV28	.	TRBJ2-3	.	CASSRGDPGDTQYF	TGTGCCAGCAGCAGGGGAGACCCAGGGGATACGCAGTATTTT
TRBV2	many	TRBJ1-2	.	CASSVISAGSGGYTF	TGTGCCAGCAGTGTGATTTCGGCGGGGTCCGGGGGCTACACCTTC
TRBV6-1	.	TRBJ2-7	TRBD2	CASSSRVGGRTSPGEQYF	TGTGCCAGCAGTTCGCGCGTCGGCGGGAGAACATCCCCCGGCGAGCAGTACTTC
TRBV6-1	.	TRBJ2-7	.	CASSRDVRSSYEQYF	TGTGCCAGCAGTCGGGACGTAAGGAGCTCCTACGAGCAGTACTTC
TRBV2	few	TRBJ1-6	.	CASSRGVISPLHF	TGTGCCAGCAGCCGGGGGGTAATTTCACCCCTCCACTTT
TRBV29-1	few	TRBJ2-1	TRBD2	CSVEGLAGGNEQFF	TGCAGCGTTGAAGGTCTAGCGGGAGGCAATGAGCAGTTCTTC
TRBV11-1	few	TRBJ1-2	.	CASSSHEYGYTF	TGTGCCAGCAGCTCCCACGAGTATGGCTACACCTTC
TRBV3-1	.	TRBJ2-3	.	CASSQDEVDTQYF	TGTGCCAGCAGCCAAGATGAGGTGGATACGCAGTATTTT
TRBV7-9	few	TRBJ2-1	TRBD2	CASSPIRTSGRAPKSEQFF	TGTGCCAGCAGCCCTATTAGGACTAGCGGGAGGGCCCCCAAGAGTGAGCAGTTCTTC
TRBV10-3	.	TRBJ2-5	.	CAISERDQKVQYF	TGTGCCATCAGTGAGAGGGACCAGAAGGTTCAGTACTTC
TRBV9	.	TRBJ1-4	.	CASSADGHVGEKLFF	TGTGCCAGCAGCGCAGACGGACACGTAGGGGAAAAACTGTTTTTT
TRBV6-1	few	TRBJ2-3	.	CASSTRQARTDTQYF	TGTGCCAGCAGTACCCGACAGGCTCGCACAGATACGCAGTATTTT
TRBV28	many	TRBJ1-2	.	CASRTGTKGYTF	TGTGCCAGCAGAACCGGGACAAAAGGCTACACCTTC
TRBV7-9	.	TRBJ2-7	TRBD1	CASSWDRHGPYEQYF	TGTGCCAGCAGCTGGGACAGGCATGGGCCCTACGAGCAGTACTTC
TRBV3-1	.	TRBJ2-7	.	CASGQVSSYNEQYF	TGTGCCAGCGGCCAAGTCTCCTCCTACAATGAGCAGTACTTC
TRBV30	few	TRBJ1-5	.	CAWSKGPNQPQHF	TGTGCCTGGAGTAAAGGGCCCAATCAGCCCCAGCATTTT
TRBV20-1	few	TRBJ2-2	TRBD2	CSARGLAGVLAGELFF	TGCAGTGCTAGGGGACTAGCGGGAGTCCTTGCCGGGGAGCTGTTTTTT
TRBV5-1	.	TRBJ1-1	.	CASSWDPGRSNTEAFF	TGCGCCAGCAGCTGGGATCCGGGAAGGAGTAACACTGAAGCTTTCTTT
TRBV20-1	few	TRBJ2-7	.	CSARERLTYEQYF	TGCAGTGCTAGAGAGAGATTAACCTACGAGCAGTACTTC
TRBV19	few	TRBJ2-7	.	CASSTGVGYEQYF	TGTGCCAGTAGTACCGGGGTAGGATACGAGCAGTACTTC
TRBV5-5	few	TRBJ2-2	.	CASSTYRATNTGELFF	TGTGCCAGCAGCACCTACAGGGCTACGAACACCGGGGAGCTGTTTTTT
TRBV6-1	many	TRBJ1-2	.	CASSNTGKGYTF	TGTGCCAGCAGCAATACAGGGAAAGGCTACACCTTC
TRBV19	few	TRBJ1-1	TRBD1	CASRPGQVGGAFF	TGTGCCAGTAGGCCGGGACAGGTCGGGGGAGCTTTCTTT
TRBV5-4	.	TRBJ2-3	TRBD2	CASSWGLAGEVGDTQYF	TGTGCCAGCAGCTGGGGACTAGCGGGAGAGGTAGGAGATACGCAGTATTTT
TRBV15	many	TRBJ2-3	TRBD2	CATSTAGGETQYF	TGTGCCACCAGCACAGCGGGGGGGGAAACGCAGTATTTT
TRBV24-1	few	TRBJ2-3	TRBD2	CATSFPGLGVAQYF	TGTGCCACCAGCTTCCCGGGACTAGGGGTGGCGCAGTATTTT
TRBV28	many	TRBJ1-4	.	CASSDSATNEKLFF	TGTGCCAGCAGTGACAGTGCAACTAATGAAAAACTGTTTTTT